This T cell receptor (beta chain) was captured in a study of T cells in Graves' hyperthyroidism and ophthalmopathy. Authors of the study amplified TCR beta CDR3 regions from RNA transcripts. TCR CDR3 regions were first amplified by RT-PCR with HTBI primers. TCRdb re-called the multiplex PCR reads with MiXCR, one entry per CDR3 protein. Of some 720,000 distinct CDR3 sequences detected, 15% to 20% appear once; the ten largest clones hold 8.4%. This clonotype was seen ten or more times. The target antigen is unknown. CDR3 size: 11 residues. The V end lost 8 bases, the J end lost 2 bases, and 7 bases lay between the germline ends. Germline V gives CDR1 MDHEN, CDR2 SYDVKM. Overall study findings and caveats: Blood samples included most of the expanded thyroid clonotypes exceeding 0.001.

This chain links TRBV28 with TRBJ2-7, with unresolved D. This TCR came from a man between 18 and 35 years old with Graves' hyperthyroidism. Material: blood. This chain's CDR3 is CASRTPYEQYF. The CDR3 nucleotides are TGTGCCAGCCGCACCCCCTACGAGCAGTACTTC.